This T cell receptor (beta chain) was sequenced in a study of persistence of HIV-infected CD4 T cells. Regarding the study as a whole: Antigen-responding cells were enriched for degenerate expanded CDR3beta sequences.

The immunoSEQ assay was version 4, run in survey mode. TCRdb keeps only in-frame clones here, not all; method: immunoSEQ multiplex PCR. The sample carries around 26,000 clones, about 74% recorded once. Cells were stimulated with overlapping HIV-1 Gag 15-mer peptides. Responding CD4+ T cells were sorted by upregulation of both CD40 ligand and CD69. The V and J ends lost 8 bases and 0 bases, in that order; junction bases with no gene match: 17. Germline CDR1 is SNHLY and CDR2 is FYNNEI. The CDR3 has 19 amino acids. In this sample, this clone turned up a few times. What it recognizes is unknown. This TCR came from an adult man with HIV who was CMV-seropositive. J is TRBJ2-3 and V is TRBV2, with 10 bases aligning to TRBD2. The sequencing here drew on CD4+ T cells sorted from PBMCs after roughly 19-hour stimulation, taken from a patient who received antiretroviral therapy. The CDR3 nucleotides read TGTGCCAGCTTTCTACGGGACAGCGGGGGGGCCGCTAGCACAGATACGCAGTATTTT. Protein product: CASFLRDSGGAASTDTQYF.